This T cell receptor beta chain was sequenced in a study of blood T cell repertoires in COVID-19. Across the whole study: From T cells, B-cell-depleted T cells, or PBMCs came the material, which was cDNA or gDNA.

The method was immunoSEQ multiplex PCR; TCRdb's version includes in-frame clones alone and lacks a portion of them. The top ten hold 1.3% of the sample, which has about 220,000 clones, approximately 80% seen once. In assigning cohorts, the study relied on participant-reported clinical history. Per germline, CDR1 SGHKS and CDR2 YYEKEE (reference sequence). The CDR3 extends over 13 amino acids. Trimming stripped 0 bases from V and 9 bases from J, with 11 bases between. This TCR was sampled from a middle-aged woman with acute COVID-19. V usage is TRBV5-5 and J usage is TRBJ2-3, with a tentative D call TRBD1 (6 bases). The sequencing input was PBMCs or T cells enriched from blood (not recorded which). CDR3 amino acids: CASSLERGTTQYF. The CDR3 DNA sequence: TGTGCCAGCAGCTTGGAGAGGGGGACAACGCAGTATTTT.